Here is one T cell receptor beta chain with its context. Its specificity is not known. The sample is drawn from a study of cytomegalovirus exposure and HLA in healthy donors. The germline gives CDR1 SGHDT, CDR2 YYEEEE. V lost 4 bases to trimming and J lost 3 bases, with 5 bases between them. CDR3 length: 12 amino acids. 13 Jbeta primers and 60 Vbeta primers were used for the PCR. Libraries were prepared by immunoSEQ multiplex PCR; TCRdb keeps only in-frame clonotypes and omits some of them. The sample has about 94,000 clones; roughly 80% are singletons. Findings and caveats of the study: Roughly uniform depth of sequencing across donors was assumed in presence/absence analyses. Reported results showed that the classifier diagnosed cytomegalovirus status with high specificity and sensitivity. Because they were indistinguishable, some V segments, including TRBV6-2 and TRBV6-3, were excluded. Rarity marked most TCR sequences, yet some public TCRs occurred in many donors.

The chain carries TRBV5-6 and TRBJ1-3; no firm D call. The TCR comes from a human donor in good health. Sequenced sample: PBMCs. Here the CDR3 DNA reads TGTGCCAGCAGCCTTAGTGGAAACACCATATATTTT. Amino acid sequence: CASSLSGNTIYF.